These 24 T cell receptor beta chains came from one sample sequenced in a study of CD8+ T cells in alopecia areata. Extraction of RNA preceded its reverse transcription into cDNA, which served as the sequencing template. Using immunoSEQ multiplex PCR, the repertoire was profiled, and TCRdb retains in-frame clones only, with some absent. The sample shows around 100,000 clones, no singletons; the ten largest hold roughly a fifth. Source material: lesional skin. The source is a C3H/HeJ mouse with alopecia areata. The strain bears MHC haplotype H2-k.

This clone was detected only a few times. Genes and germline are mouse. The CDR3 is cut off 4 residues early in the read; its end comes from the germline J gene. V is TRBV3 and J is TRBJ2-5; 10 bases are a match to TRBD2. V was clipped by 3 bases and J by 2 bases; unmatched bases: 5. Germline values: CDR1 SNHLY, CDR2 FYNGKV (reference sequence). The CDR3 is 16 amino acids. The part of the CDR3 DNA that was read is TGTGCCAGCAGCTTCGACTGGGGGGACCTCCAAGAC. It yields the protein CASSFDWGDLQD. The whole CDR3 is CASSFDWGDLQDTQYF. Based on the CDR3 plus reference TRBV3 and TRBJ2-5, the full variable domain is GPKVLQIPSHQIIDMGQMVTLNCDPVSNHLYFYWYKQILGQQMEFLVNFYNGKVMEKSKLFKDQFSVERPDGSYFTLKIQPTALEDSAVYFCASSFDWGDLQDTQYFGPGTRLLVL.

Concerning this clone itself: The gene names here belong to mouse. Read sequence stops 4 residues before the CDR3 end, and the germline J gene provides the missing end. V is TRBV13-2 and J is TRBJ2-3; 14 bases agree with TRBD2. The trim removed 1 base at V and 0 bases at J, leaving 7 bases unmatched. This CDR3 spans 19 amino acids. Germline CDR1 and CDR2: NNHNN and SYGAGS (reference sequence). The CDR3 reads CASGDLPGLGGPSAETLYF. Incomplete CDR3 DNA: TGTGCCAGCGGTGATCTCCCGGGACTGGGGGGGCCTAGTGCAGAA.

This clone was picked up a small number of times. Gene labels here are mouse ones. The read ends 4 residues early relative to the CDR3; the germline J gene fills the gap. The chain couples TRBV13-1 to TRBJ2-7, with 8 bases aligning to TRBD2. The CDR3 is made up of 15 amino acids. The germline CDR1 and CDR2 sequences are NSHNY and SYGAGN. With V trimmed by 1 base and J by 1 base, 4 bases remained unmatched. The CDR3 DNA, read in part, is TGTGCCAGCAGTGATAGCCTGGGGGGTTCCTAT. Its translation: CASSDSLGGSY. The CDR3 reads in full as CASSDSLGGSYEQYF.

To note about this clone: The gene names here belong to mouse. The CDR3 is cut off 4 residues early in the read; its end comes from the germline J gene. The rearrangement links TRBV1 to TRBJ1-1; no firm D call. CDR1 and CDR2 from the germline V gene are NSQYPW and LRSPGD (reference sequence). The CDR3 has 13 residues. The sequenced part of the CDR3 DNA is TGCACCTGCAGTGCAGATGAGACAACA. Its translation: CTCSADETT. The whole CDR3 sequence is CTCSADETTEVFF.

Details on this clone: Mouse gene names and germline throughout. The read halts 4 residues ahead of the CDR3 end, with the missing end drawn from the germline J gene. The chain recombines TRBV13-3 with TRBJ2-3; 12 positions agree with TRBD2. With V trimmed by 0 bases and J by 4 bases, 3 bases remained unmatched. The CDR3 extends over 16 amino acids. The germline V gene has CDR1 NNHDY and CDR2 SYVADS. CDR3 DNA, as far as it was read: TGTGCCAGCAGTGATGCCGGGACTGGGGGGACAGAA. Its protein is CASSDAGTGGTE. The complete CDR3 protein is CASSDAGTGGTETLYF.

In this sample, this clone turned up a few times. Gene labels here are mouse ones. The CDR3 bases that were read are TGTGCCAGCGGTGCCGGGACAACAAACACA. The encoded protein is CASGAGTTNT. The complete CDR3 protein is CASGAGTTNTEVFF. The rearrangement uses TRBV13-2 and TRBJ1-1; D possibly corresponds to TRBD1 (6 bases). The read ends 4 residues shy of where the CDR3 ends; the end is completed using the germline J gene. V dropped 3 bases and J dropped 0 bases, with 9 bases sitting between them. This CDR3 has 14 residues. Germline lookup yields CDR1 NNHNN and CDR2 SYGAGS (reference sequence).

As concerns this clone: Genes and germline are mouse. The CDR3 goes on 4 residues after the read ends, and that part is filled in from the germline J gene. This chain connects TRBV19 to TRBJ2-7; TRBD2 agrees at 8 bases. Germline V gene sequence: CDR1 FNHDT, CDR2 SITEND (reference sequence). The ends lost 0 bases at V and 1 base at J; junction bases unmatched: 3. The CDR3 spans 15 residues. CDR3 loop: CASSIVGTGSYEQYF. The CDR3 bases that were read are TGTGCCAGCAGTATAGTAGGGACTGGATCCTAT.

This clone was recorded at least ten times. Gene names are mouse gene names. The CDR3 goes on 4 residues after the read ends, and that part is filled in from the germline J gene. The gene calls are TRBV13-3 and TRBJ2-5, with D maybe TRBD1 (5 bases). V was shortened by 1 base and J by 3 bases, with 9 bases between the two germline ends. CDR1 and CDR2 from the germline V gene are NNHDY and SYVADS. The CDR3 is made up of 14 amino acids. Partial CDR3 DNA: TGTGCCAGCAGTGATTCCGGACAACAAGAC. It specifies CASSDSGQQD. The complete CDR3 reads CASSDSGQQDTQYF. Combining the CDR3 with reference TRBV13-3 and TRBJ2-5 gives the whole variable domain EAAVTQSPRSKVAVTGGKVTLSCHQTNNHDYMYWYRQDTGHGLRLIHYSYVADSTEKGDIPDGYKASRPSQENFSLILELASLSQTAVYFCASSDSGQQDTQYFGPGTRLLVL.

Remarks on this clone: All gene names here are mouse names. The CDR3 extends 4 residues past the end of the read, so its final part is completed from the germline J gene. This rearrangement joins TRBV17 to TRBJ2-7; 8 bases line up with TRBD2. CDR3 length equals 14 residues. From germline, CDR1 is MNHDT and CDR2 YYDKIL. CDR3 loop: CASSSRGGRNEQYF. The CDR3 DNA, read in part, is TGTGCTAGCAGTAGTAGGGGGGGGCGCAAT.

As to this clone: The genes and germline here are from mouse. CDR3 bases read: TGTGCCAGCAGTCCCGGGACAGGGGGTAACTATGCT. It specifies CASSPGTGGNYA. The full CDR3 sequence reads CASSPGTGGNYAEQFF. The gene calls are TRBV19 and TRBJ2-1, with 11 bases lining up with TRBD1. The read comes to an end 4 residues before the CDR3 does, leaving the germline J gene to fill in the end. CDR1 is FNHDT, CDR2 SITEND, per germline (reference sequence). The CDR3 has 16 residues. J was trimmed by 0 bases and V by 4 bases; bases with no gene match: 3.

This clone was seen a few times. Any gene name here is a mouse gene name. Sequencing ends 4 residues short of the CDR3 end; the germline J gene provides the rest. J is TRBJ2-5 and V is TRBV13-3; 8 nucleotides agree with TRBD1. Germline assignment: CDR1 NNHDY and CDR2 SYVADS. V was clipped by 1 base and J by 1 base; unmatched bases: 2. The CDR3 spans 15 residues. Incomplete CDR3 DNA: TGTGCCAGCAGTGATTCGGACAGGGACCAAGAC. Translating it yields CASSDSDRDQD. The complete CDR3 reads CASSDSDRDQDTQYF. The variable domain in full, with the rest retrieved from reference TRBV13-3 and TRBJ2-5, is EAAVTQSPRSKVAVTGGKVTLSCHQTNNHDYMYWYRQDTGHGLRLIHYSYVADSTEKGDIPDGYKASRPSQENFSLILELASLSQTAVYFCASSDSDRDQDTQYFGPGTRLLVL.

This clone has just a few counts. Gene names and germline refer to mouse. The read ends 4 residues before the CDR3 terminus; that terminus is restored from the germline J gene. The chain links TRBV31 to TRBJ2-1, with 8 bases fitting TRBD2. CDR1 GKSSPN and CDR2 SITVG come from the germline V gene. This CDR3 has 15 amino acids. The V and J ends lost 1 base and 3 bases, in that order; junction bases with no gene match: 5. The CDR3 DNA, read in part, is TGTGCCTGGAGTCCGGGGGGGGGCCCCTATGCT. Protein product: CAWSPGGGPYA. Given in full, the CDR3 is CAWSPGGGPYAEQFF.

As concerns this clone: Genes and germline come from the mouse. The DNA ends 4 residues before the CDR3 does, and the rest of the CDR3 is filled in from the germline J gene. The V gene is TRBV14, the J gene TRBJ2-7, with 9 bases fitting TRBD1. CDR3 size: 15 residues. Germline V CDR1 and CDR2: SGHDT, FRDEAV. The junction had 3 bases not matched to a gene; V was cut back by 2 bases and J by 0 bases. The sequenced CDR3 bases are TGTGCCAGCAGTTTGGGGACAGGGAGCTCCTAT. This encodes CASSLGTGSSY. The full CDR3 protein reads CASSLGTGSSYEQYF. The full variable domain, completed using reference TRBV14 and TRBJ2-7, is EAGVTQSPRYAVLQEGQAVSFWCDPISGHDTLYWYQQPRDQGPQLLVYFRDEAVIDNSQLPSDRFSAVRPKGTNSTLKIQSAKQGDTATYLCASSLGTGSSYEQYFGPGTRLTVL.

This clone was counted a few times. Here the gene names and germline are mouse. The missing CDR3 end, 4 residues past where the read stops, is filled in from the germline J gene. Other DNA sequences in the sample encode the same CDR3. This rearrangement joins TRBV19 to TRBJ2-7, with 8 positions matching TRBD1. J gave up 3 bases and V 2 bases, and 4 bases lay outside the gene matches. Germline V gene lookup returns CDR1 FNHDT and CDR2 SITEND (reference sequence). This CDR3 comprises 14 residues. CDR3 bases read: TGTGCCAGCAGTATCTCCACAGGGGGCTAT. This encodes CASSISTGGY. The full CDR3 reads CASSISTGGYEQYF.

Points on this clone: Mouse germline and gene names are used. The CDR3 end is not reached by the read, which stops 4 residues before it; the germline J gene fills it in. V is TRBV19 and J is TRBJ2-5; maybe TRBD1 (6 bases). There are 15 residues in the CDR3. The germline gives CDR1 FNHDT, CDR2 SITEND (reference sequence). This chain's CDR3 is CASSTWTEREDTQYF. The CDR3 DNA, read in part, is TGTGCCAGCAGTACCTGGACAGAGAGAGAAGAC. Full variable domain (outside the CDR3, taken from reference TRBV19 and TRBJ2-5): GGIITQTPKFLIGQEGQKLTLKCQQNFNHDTMYWYRQDSGKGLRLIYYSITENDLQKGDLSEGYDASREKKSSFSLTVTSAQKNEMAVFLCASSTWTEREDTQYFGPGTRLLVL.

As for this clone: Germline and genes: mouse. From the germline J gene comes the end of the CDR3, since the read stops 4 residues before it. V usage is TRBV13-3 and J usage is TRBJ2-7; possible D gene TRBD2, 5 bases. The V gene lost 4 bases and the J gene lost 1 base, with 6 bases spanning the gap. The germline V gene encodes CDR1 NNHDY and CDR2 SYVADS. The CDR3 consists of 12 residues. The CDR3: CASSWGSYEQYF. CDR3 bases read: TGTGCCAGCAGTTGGGGATCCTAT.

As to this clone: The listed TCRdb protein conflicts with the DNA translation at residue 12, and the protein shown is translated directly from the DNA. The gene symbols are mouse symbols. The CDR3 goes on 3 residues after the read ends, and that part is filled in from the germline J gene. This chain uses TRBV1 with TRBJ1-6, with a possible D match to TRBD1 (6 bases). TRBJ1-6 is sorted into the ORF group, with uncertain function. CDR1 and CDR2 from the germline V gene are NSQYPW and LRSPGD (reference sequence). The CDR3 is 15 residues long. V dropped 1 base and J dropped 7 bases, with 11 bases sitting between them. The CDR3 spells CTCSAVGGLNSPLYF. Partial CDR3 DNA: TGCACCTGCAGTGCAGTCGGGGGGCTGAATTCGCCC.

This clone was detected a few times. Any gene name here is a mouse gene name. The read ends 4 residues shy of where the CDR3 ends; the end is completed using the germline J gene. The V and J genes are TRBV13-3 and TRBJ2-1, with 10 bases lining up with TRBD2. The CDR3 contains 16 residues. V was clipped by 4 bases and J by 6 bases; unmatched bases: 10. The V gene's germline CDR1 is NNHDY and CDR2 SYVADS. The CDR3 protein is CASSSWGGAGFAEQFF. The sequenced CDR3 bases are TGTGCCAGCAGTTCCTGGGGGGGCGCGGGTTTTGCT.

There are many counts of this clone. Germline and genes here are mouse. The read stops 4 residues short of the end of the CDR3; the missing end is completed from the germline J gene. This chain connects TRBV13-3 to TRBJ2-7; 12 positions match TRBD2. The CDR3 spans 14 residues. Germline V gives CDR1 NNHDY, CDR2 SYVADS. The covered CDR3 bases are TGTGCCAGCACCCCGACTGGGGGGGCTTAT. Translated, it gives CASTPTGGAY. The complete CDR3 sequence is CASTPTGGAYEQYF.

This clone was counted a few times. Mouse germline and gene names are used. The DNA read from the CDR3 is TGTGCCAGCCAGGGACATTTTTCCAACGAA. It codes for CASQGHFSNE. From start to end, the CDR3 is CASQGHFSNERLFF. This rearrangement joins TRBV13-3 to TRBJ1-4; the D gene is possibly TRBD1 (6 bases). With the read ending 4 residues before the CDR3 end, the germline J gene is used to fill in that end. Germline CDR1 reads NNHDY; CDR2 reads SYVADS. The CDR3 covers 14 residues. The V end was cut by 7 bases, the J end by 0 bases, with 10 bases between. Full variable domain (remainder filled in from reference TRBV13-3 and TRBJ1-4): EAAVTQSPRSKVAVTGGKVTLSCHQTNNHDYMYWYRQDTGHGLRLIHYSYVADSTEKGDIPDGYKASRPSQENFSLILELASLSQTAVYFCASQGHFSNERLFFGHGTKLSVL.

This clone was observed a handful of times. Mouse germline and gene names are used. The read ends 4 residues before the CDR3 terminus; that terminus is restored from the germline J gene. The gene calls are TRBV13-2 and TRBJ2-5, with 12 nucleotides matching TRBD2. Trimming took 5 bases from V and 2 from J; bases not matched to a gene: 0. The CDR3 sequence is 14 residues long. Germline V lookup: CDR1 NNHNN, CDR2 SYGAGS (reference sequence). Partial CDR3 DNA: TGTGCCAGCGGGGGACTGGGGGGCCAAGAC. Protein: CASGGLGGQD. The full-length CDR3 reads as CASGGLGGQDTQYF.

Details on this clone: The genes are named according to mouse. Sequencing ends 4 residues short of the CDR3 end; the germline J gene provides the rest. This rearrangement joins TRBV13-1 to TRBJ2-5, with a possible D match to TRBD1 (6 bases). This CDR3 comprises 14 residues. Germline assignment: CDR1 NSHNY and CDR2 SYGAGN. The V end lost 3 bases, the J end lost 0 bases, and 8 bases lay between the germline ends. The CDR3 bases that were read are TGTGCCAGCAGTGGGGACAATAACCAAGAC. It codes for CASSGDNNQD. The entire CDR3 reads CASSGDNNQDTQYF.

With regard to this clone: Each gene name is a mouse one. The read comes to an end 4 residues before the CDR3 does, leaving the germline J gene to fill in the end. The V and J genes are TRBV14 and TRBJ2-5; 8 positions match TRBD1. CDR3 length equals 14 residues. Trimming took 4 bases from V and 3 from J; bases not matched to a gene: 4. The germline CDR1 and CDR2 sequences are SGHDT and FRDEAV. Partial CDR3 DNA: TGTGCCAGCAGTACAGGGGGAGGGCAAGAC. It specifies CASSTGGGQD. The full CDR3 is CASSTGGGQDTQYF.

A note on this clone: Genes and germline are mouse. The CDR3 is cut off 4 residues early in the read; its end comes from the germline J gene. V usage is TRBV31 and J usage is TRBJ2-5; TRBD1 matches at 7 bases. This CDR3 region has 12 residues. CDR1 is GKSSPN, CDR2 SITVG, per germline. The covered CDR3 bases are TGTGCCTGGAGTTACAGGGGTGAC. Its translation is CAWSYRGD. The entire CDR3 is CAWSYRGDTQYF.